These 19 T cell receptor beta chains came from one sample sequenced in a study of T cells after yellow fever vaccination. TCRdb fed the 5' RACE reads into MiXCR, producing one record per CDR3 protein. Found here are under 500,000 distinct CDR3 sequences, around 19% of them singletons; the top ten hold 18%. The sample consisted of PBMCs, taken before the yellow fever booster vaccination. These receptors all come from a man younger than 30 who received the YFV17D yellow fever vaccine.

This chain links TRBV28 with TRBJ1-5; the D is unclear. V lost 3 bases and J lost 4, with 10 bases in between. Germline V gene lookup returns CDR1 MDHEN and CDR2 SYDVKM. There are 14 residues in the CDR3. The CDR3 DNA reads TGTGCCAGCAGTTTGCGGCTGGGGAATCAGCCCCAGCATTTT. This codes for CASSLRLGNQPQHF. Supplemented by reference TRBV28 and TRBJ1-5, the full variable domain reads DVKVTQSSRYLVKRTGEKVFLECVQDMDHENMFWYRQDPGLGLRLIYFSYDVKMKEKGDIPEGYSVSREKKERFSLILESASTNQTSMYLCASSLRLGNQPQHFGDGTRLSIL.

The rearrangement uses TRBV28 and TRBJ2-7; no clear D gene. CDR1 and CDR2 (germline): MDHEN, SYDVKM. This CDR3 spans 13 amino acids. The germline V and J ends were trimmed by 3 bases and 1 base, with 7 bases remaining between them. In DNA form, the CDR3 reads TGTGCCAGCAGTTTTTGGGCATCCTACGAGCAGTACGTC. This codes for CASSFWASYEQYV.

This clonotype was recorded a few times. V usage is TRBV6-4 and J usage is TRBJ1-3; TRBD1 matches 11 bases. The germline CDR1 and CDR2 sequences are MRHNA and SNTAGT. V shed 5 bases and J 4 bases; nucleotides not matched to a gene: 10. This CDR3 spans 17 amino acids. CDR3 sequence reads: CASSTDGQGAIGNTIYF. The CDR3 coding sequence is TGTGCCAGCAGTACTGACGGACAGGGGGCAATAGGAAACACCATATATTTT.

This clonotype has only one observation. The chain couples TRBV15 to TRBJ2-7, with D unclear. Germline CDR1 LNHNV, CDR2 YYDKDF (reference sequence). Trimming pared 1 base from V and 6 bases from J, leaving 16 bases between. The CDR3 loop spans 15 amino acids. The CDR3 spells CATSRVAGRVGEQYV. CDR3 DNA: TGTGCCACCAGCAGAGTGGCAGGTCGTGTTGGCGAGCAGTACGTC.

The chain couples TRBV5-1 to TRBJ2-3; D is undetermined. V was shortened by 3 bases and J by 5 bases, with 13 bases between the two germline ends. Germline V lookup: CDR1 SGHRS, CDR2 YFSETQ. This CDR3 comprises 14 residues. Here the CDR3 reads CASSSPALGDTQYF. In DNA, the CDR3 is TGCGCCAGCAGCTCACCGGCCCTCGGAGATACGCAGTATTTT.

A single count supports this clonotype. The chain joins TRBV18 to TRBJ2-6; D gene ambiguous. V lost 4 bases, J lost 6 bases, and 22 bases lay in between. The CDR3 spans 18 residues. The germline V gene has CDR1 KGHSH and CDR2 LQKENI. CDR3 sequence: CASSQRSLQAPEANVLTF. DNA for the CDR3: TGTGCCAGCTCACAGAGGTCCCTCCAGGCGCCAGAGGCCAACGTCCTGACTTTC.

The chain employs TRBV9 and TRBJ1-5, with no clear D. V was cut by 3 bases and J by 6 bases, with 10 bases left in between. CDR3 length: 13 amino acids. Germline V gene sequence: CDR1 SGDLS, CDR2 YYNGEE. The CDR3 protein is CASSEDWGQPQHF. For the CDR3, the DNA is TGTGCCAGCAGCGAGGACTGGGGTCAGCCCCAGCATTTT.

This sequence joins TRBV6-5 and TRBJ2-1; possibly TRBD1 for D (5 bases). Trimming took off 8 bases at V and 2 bases at J, with 10 bases between the two ends. In germline, CDR1 is MNHEY, CDR2 SVGAGI. The CDR3 runs 13 residues. This chain's CDR3 is CASGNRPYNEQFF. CDR3 sequence (DNA): TGTGCCAGCGGGAACAGGCCCTACAATGAGCAGTTCTTC.

This chain links TRBV7-9 with TRBJ1-6; TRBD1 might be the D (6 bases). Germline CDR1 and CDR2: SEHNR and FQNEAQ (reference sequence). Trimming removed 5 bases from V and 11 bases from J, with 10 bases in between. The CDR3 length is 12 residues. CDR3 amino acids: CASSPTGTPLHF. The CDR3 DNA sequence: TGTGCCAGCAGCCCAACAGGGACACCCCTCCACTTT.

This clonotype occurred a few times. This sequence joins TRBV5-1 and TRBJ2-3; either TRBD1 or TRBD2 may supply D (5 bases each). There are 15 residues in the CDR3. Per germline, CDR1 SGHRS and CDR2 YFSETQ. V lost 3 bases to trimming and J lost 0 bases, with 11 bases between them. The CDR3 region has the DNA TGCGCCAGCAGCTGGGGGACGGCCAGCACAGATACGCAGTATTTT. This sequence encodes CASSWGTASTDTQYF. Variable domain in full (rest from reference TRBV5-1 and TRBJ2-3): KAGVTQTPRYLIKTRGQQVTLSCSPISGHRSVSWYQQTPGQGLQFLFEYFSETQRNKGNFPGRFSGRQFSNSRSEMNVSTLELGDSALYLCASSWGTASTDTQYFGPGTRLTVL.

The V and J genes are TRBV4-3 and TRBJ1-5; weak D call: TRBD1 (6 bases). CDR3 length equals 14 residues. V was shortened by 5 bases and J by 7 bases, with 15 bases between the two germline ends. Per germline, CDR1 LGHNA and CDR2 YSLEER. CDR3 region: CASSKATGNQPQHF. DNA of the CDR3: TGCGCCAGCAGCAAAGCCACAGGGAACCAGCCCCAGCATTTT.

This clonotype was seen a few times. V is TRBV7-3 and J is TRBJ1-1; D possibly corresponds to TRBD1 (5 bases). The V end lost 5 bases, the J end lost 5 bases, and 12 bases lay between the germline ends. Germline loops: CDR1 SGHTA, CDR2 FQGTGA. This CDR3 has 13 residues. In DNA form, the CDR3 reads TGTGCCAGCAGCCCACGGGGCCTGACTGAAGCTTTCTTT. As protein: CASSPRGLTEAFF.

This chain uses TRBV5-1 with TRBJ2-1; no definite D call. Germline V lookup: CDR1 SGHRS, CDR2 YFSETQ. V shed 4 bases and J shed 0 bases, with 8 bases lying between them. The CDR3 sequence is 14 residues long. CDR3 in DNA: TGCGCCAGCAGCCCGGGTCTCTCCTACAATGAGCAGTTCTTC. Translation gives CASSPGLSYNEQFF.

In its sample, this clonotype was seen a few times. The genes are TRBV9 and TRBJ2-1, with 12 bases matching TRBD2. The CDR3 runs to 15 residues. The ends lost 0 bases at V and 9 bases at J; junction bases unmatched: 4. Germline V gene data show CDR1 as SGDLS and CDR2 as YYNGEE. The CDR3 reads CASSVGTSGVGEQFF. Written as DNA, the CDR3 is TGTGCCAGCAGCGTAGGGACTAGCGGGGTGGGTGAGCAGTTCTTC.

This clonotype was observed at least ten times. V gene TRBV5-1 combines with J gene TRBJ2-5; D might be TRBD1 (5 bases). V was shortened by 2 bases and J by 14 bases, with 19 bases between the two germline ends. CDR1 is SGHRS and CDR2 is YFSETQ in the germline V gene. This CDR3 comprises 13 residues. The CDR3 loop reads CASSLSQGAVSYF. The CDR3 DNA reads TGCGCCAGCAGCTTATCGCAGGGCGCGGTATCTTACTTC.

This clonotype has only one observation. The chain is built from TRBV2 and TRBJ1-4; D might be TRBD1 (6 bases). CDR1 and CDR2 (germline): SNHLY, FYNNEI. V was shortened by 0 bases and J by 5 bases, with 13 bases between the two germline ends. This CDR3 has 16 residues. CDR3 bases: TGTGCCAGCAGTGAAGCTTACGGGAGGGGGAATGAAAAACTGTTTTTT. It codes for CASSEAYGRGNEKLFF.

The genes are TRBV6-5 and TRBJ2-3; 13 nucleotides agree with TRBD2. J was trimmed by 1 base and V by 5 bases; bases with no gene match: 6. Germline V gene data show CDR1 as MNHEY and CDR2 as SVGAGI. The CDR3 is 17 residues long. DNA for the CDR3: TGTGCCAGCAGTAACACCGGGACTAGCGGGGGCACAGATACGCAGTATTTT. Protein: CASSNTGTSGGTDTQYF.

This clonotype was counted many times. The chain uses TRBV11-2 and TRBJ2-1; D not resolved. The CDR3 length is 13 residues. Trimming pared 5 bases from V and 5 bases from J, leaving 10 bases between. The germline gives CDR1 SGHAT, CDR2 FQNNGV. The CDR3 nucleotides read TGTGCCAGCAGCCAGGCGCGTCACAATGAGCAGTTCTTC. Translated, it gives CASSQARHNEQFF.

This clonotype was detected only a few times. The chain couples TRBV20-1 to TRBJ1-1; D unclear. This CDR3 spans 14 amino acids. Germline V gene data show CDR1 as DFQATT and CDR2 as SNEGSKA (reference sequence). Deletions cut 0 bases from V and 1 base from J, with 9 bases between. CDR3 protein: CSAREYSKNTEAFF. The CDR3 nucleotides read TGCAGTGCTAGAGAGTACAGCAAGAACACTGAAGCTTTCTTT.